This TCR beta chain came from a study of blood T cell repertoires in COVID-19. About the research overall: PBMCs, B-cell-depleted T cells, or T cells were the source of the cDNA or gDNA that made up the material.

TCRdb's table, derived via immunoSEQ multiplex PCR, lists solely in-frame clones and lacks some. Altogether around 160,000 clones are present, about 88% being singletons, with the ten largest covering approximately 2.4%. The CDR3 totals 16 residues. Germline V lookup: CDR1 SGHKS, CDR2 YYEKEE (reference sequence). Trimming removed 6 bases from V and 0 bases from J, with 18 bases in between. The chain uses TRBV5-5 and TRBJ1-2, with D possibly TRBD1 on 5 matching bases. The material sequenced was peripheral blood. The sequence was collected from a human donor in a cohort sampled during active COVID-19. The CDR3 DNA reads as TGTGCCAGCACCCCTGCTATGACAGCAGCTAACTATGGCTACACCTTC. Translation gives CASTPAMTAANYGYTF.